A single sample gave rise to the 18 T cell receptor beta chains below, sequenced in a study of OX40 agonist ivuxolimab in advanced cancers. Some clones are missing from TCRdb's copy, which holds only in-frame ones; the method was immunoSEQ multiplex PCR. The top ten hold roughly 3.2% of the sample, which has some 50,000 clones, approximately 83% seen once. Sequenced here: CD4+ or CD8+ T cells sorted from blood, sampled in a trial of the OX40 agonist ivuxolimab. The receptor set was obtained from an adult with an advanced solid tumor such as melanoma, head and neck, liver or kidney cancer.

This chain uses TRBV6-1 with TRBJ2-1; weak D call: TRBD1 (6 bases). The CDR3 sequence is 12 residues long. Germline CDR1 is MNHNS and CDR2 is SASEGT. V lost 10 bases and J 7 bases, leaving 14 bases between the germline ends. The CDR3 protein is CATANRENEQFF. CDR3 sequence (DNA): TGTGCCACCGCCAACAGGGAGAATGAGCAGTTCTTC.

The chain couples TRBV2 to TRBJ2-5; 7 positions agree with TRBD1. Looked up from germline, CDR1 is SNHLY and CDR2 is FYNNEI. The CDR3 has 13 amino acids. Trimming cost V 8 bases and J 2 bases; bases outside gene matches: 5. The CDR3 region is CASVQGYQETQYF. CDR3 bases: TGTGCCAGCGTACAGGGGTATCAAGAGACCCAGTACTTC. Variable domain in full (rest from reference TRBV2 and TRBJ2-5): EPEVTQTPSHQVTQMGQEVILRCVPISNHLYFYWYRQILGQKVEFLVSFYNNEISEKSEIFDDQFSVERPDGSNFTLKIRSTKLEDSAMYFCASVQGYQETQYFGPGTRLLVL.

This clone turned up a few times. As DNA, the CDR3 is TGTGCCAGCAGCTTAAGGAGGGTGGGCACAGATACGCAGTATTTT. The encoded protein is CASSLRRVGTDTQYF. The chain carries TRBV7-9 and TRBJ2-3; possibly TRBD2 for D (6 bases). With 2 bases removed from V and 1 base from J, the gap between germline ends came to 10 bases. CDR3 length: 15 amino acids. Per the germline V gene, CDR1 is SEHNR and CDR2 is FQNEAQ (reference sequence). Drawing the rest from reference TRBV7-9 and TRBJ2-3, the complete variable domain is DTGVSQNPRHKITKRGQNVTFRCDPISEHNRLYWYRQTLGQGPEFLTYFQNEAQLEKSRLLSDRFSAERPKGSFSTLEIQRTEQGDSAMYLCASSLRRVGTDTQYFGPGTRLTVL.

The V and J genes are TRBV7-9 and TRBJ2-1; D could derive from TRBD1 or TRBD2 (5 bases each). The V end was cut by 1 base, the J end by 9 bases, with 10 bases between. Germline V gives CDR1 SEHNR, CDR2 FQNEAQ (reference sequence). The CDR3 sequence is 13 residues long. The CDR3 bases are TGTGCCAGCAGCTTAGATACGGGGCTTGAGCAGTTCTTC. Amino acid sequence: CASSLDTGLEQFF.

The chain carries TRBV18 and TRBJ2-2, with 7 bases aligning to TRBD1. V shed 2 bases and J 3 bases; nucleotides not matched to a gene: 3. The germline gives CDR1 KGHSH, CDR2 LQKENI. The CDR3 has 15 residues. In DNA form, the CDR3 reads TGTGCCAGCTCACCAGAGGGGGCGGACACCGGGGAGCTGTTTTTT. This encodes CASSPEGADTGELFF.

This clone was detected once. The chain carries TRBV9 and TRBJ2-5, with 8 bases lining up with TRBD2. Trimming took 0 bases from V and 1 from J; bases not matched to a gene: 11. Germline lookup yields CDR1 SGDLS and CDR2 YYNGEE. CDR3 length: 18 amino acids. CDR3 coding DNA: TGTGCCAGCAGCGTAGCTACAACTAGCGGAGGGTTCCAAGAGACCCAGTACTTC. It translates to CASSVATTSGGFQETQYF.

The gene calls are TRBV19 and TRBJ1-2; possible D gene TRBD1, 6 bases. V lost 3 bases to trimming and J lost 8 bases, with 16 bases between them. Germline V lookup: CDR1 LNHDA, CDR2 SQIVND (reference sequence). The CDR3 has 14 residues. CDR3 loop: CASSIQGGPRGYTF. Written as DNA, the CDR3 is TGTGCCAGTAGTATTCAAGGGGGTCCGCGCGGCTACACCTTC. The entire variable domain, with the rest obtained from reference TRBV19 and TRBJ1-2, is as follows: DGGITQSPKYLFRKEGQNVTLSCEQNLNHDAMYWYRQDPGQGLRLIYYSQIVNDFQKGDIAEGYSVSREKKESFPLTVTSAQKNPTAFYLCASSIQGGPRGYTFGSGTRLTVV.

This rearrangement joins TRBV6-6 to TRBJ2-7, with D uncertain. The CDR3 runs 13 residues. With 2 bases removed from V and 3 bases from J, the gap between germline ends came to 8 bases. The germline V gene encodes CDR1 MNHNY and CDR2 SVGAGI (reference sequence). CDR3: CASSYGQNYEQYF. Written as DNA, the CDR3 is TGTGCCAGCAGTTACGGGCAGAACTACGAGCAGTACTTC.

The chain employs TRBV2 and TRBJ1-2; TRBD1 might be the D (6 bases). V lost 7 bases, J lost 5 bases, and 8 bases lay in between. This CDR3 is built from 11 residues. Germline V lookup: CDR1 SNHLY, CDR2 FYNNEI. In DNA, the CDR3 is TGTGCCAGCACTCAGGGGTATGGCTACACCTTC. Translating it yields CASTQGYGYTF. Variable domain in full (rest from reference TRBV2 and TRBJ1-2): EPEVTQTPSHQVTQMGQEVILRCVPISNHLYFYWYRQILGQKVEFLVSFYNNEISEKSEIFDDQFSVERPDGSNFTLKIRSTKLEDSAMYFCASTQGYGYTFGSGTRLTVV.

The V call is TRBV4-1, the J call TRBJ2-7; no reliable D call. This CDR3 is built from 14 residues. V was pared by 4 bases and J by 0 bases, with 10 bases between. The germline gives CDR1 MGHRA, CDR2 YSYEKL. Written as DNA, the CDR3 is TGCGCCAGCAGCCGGCAGCCGGGCTCCTACGAGCAGTACTTC. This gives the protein CASSRQPGSYEQYF.

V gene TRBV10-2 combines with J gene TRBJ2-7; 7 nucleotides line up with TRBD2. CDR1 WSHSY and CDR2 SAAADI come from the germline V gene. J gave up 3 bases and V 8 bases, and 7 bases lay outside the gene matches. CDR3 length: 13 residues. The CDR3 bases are TGCGCCAGCGCCGGGACGGGAGGCTACGAGCAGTACTTC. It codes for CASAGTGGYEQYF.

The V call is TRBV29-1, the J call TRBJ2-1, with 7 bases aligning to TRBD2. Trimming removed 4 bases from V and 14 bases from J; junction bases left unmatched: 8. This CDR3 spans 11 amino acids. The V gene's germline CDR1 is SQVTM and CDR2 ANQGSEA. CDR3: CSVAGVGGEFF. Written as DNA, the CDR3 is TGCAGCGTTGCGGGAGTGGGGGGGGAGTTCTTC.

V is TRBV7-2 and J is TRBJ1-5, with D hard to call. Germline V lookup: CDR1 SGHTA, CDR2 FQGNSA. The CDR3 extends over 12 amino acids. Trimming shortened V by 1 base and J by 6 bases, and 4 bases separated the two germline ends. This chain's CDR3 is CASSLGPQPQHF. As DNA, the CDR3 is TGTGCCAGCAGCTTAGGCCCTCAGCCCCAGCATTTT.

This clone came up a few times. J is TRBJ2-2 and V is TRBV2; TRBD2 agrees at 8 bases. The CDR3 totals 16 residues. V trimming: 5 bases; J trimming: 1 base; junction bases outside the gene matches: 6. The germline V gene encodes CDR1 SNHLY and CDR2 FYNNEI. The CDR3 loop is CASSLQAGGNTGELFF. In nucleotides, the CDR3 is TGTGCCAGCAGTTTGCAGGCGGGGGGGAACACCGGGGAGCTGTTTTTT. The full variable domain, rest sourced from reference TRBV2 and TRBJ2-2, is EPEVTQTPSHQVTQMGQEVILRCVPISNHLYFYWYRQILGQKVEFLVSFYNNEISEKSEIFDDQFSVERPDGSNFTLKIRSTKLEDSAMYFCASSLQAGGNTGELFFGEGSRLTVL.

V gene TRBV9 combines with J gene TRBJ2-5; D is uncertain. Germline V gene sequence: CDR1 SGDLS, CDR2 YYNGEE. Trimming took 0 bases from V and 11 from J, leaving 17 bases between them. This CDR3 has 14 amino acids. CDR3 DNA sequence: TGTGCCAGCAGCGTAGGGAACCGAGGTGGAGAGCAGTACTTC. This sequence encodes CASSVGNRGGEQYF.

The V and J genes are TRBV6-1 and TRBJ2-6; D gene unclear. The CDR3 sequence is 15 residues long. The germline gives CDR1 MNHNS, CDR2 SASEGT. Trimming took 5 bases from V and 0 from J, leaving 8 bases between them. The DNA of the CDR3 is TGTGCCAGCAGTCCAGACACCTCTGGGGCCAACGTCCTGACTTTC. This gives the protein CASSPDTSGANVLTF.

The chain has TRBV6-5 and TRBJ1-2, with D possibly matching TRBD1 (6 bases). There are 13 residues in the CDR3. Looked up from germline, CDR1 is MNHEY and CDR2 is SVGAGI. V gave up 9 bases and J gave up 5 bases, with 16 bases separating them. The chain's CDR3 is CASGQPPIYGYTF. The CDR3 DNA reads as TGTGCCAGTGGACAGCCTCCGATTTATGGCTACACCTTC.

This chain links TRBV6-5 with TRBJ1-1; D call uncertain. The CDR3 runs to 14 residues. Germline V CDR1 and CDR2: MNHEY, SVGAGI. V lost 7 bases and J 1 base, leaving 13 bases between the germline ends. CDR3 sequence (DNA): TGTGCCAGCACCGAGGTGGACGGGAACACTGAAGCTTTCTTT. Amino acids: CASTEVDGNTEAFF.